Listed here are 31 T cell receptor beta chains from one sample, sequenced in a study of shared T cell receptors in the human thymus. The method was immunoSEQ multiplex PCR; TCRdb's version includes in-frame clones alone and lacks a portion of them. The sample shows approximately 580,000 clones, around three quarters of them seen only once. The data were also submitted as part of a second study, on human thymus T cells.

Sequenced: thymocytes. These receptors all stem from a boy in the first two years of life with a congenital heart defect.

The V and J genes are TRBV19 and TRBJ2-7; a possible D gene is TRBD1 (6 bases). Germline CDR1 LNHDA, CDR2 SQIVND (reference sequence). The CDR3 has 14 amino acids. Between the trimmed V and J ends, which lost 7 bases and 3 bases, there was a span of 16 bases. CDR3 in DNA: TGTGCCAGTATTCGTGGGTCAGGGGTCTACGAGCAGTACTTC. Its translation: CASIRGSGVYEQYF.

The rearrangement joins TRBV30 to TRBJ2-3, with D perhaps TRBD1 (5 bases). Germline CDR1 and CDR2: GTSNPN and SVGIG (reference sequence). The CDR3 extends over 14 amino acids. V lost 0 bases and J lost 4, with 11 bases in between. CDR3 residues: CAWSVGRAADTQYF. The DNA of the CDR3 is TGTGCCTGGAGTGTCGGCAGGGCGGCAGATACGCAGTATTTT. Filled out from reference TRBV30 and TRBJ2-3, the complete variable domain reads SQTIHQWPATLVQPVGSPLSLECTVEGTSNPNLYWYRQAAGRGLQLLFYSVGIGQISSEVPQNLSASRPQDRQFILSSKKLLLSDSGFYLCAWSVGRAADTQYFGPGTRLTVL.

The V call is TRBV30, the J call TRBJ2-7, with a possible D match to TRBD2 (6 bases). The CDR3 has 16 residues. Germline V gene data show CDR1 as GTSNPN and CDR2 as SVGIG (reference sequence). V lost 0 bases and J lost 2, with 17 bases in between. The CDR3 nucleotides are TGTGCCTGGAGTGTTTTTACCGGGACTCGACCCTACGAGCAGTACTTC. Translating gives CAWSVFTGTRPYEQYF.

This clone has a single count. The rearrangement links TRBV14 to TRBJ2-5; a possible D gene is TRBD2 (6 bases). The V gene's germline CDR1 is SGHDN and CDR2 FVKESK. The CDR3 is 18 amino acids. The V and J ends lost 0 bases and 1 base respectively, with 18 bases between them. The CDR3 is CASSQDPDGGVGQETQYF. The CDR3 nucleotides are TGTGCCAGCAGCCAAGATCCGGACGGGGGAGTAGGCCAAGAGACCCAGTACTTC.

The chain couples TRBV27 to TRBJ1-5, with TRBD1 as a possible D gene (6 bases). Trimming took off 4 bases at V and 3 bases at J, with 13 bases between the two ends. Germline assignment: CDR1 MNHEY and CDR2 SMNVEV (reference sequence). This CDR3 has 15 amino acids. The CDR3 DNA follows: TGTGCCAGCAGTTCCACAGGGACCCCCAATCAGCCCCAGCATTTT. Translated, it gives CASSSTGTPNQPQHF.

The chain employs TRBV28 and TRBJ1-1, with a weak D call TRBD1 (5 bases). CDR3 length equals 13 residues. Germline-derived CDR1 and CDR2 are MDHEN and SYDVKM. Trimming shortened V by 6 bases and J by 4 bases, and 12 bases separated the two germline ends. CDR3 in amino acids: CASRPRRGTEAFF. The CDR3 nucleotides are TGTGCCAGCAGGCCGCGGAGGGGCACTGAAGCTTTCTTT.

The CDR3 DNA reads TGTGCCTGGACCGGGACTAGCCTTTACAATGAGCAGTTCTTC. This sequence encodes CAWTGTSLYNEQFF. J is TRBJ2-1 and V is TRBV30; TRBD2 matches at 9 bases. V gave up 4 bases and J gave up 4 bases; unmatched junction bases: 5. The germline gives CDR1 GTSNPN, CDR2 SVGIG (reference sequence). CDR3 size: 14 residues.

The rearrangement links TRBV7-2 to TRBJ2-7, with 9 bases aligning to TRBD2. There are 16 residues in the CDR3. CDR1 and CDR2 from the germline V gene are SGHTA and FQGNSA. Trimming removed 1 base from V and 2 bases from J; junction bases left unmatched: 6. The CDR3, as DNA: TGTGCCAGCAGCTTAGGCGGCGGGAGGGCCCCCTACGAGCAGTACTTC. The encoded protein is CASSLGGGRAPYEQYF.

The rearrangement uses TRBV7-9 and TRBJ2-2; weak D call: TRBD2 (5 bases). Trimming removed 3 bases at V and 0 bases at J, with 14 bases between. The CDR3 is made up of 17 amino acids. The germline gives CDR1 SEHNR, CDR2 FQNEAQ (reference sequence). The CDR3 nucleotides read TGTGCCAGCAGCTTCCTCAGAGGAGGTTCGAACACCGGGGAGCTGTTTTTT. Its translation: CASSFLRGGSNTGELFF. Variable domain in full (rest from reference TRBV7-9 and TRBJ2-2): DTGVSQNPRHKITKRGQNVTFRCDPISEHNRLYWYRQTLGQGPEFLTYFQNEAQLEKSRLLSDRFSAERPKGSFSTLEIQRTEQGDSAMYLCASSFLRGGSNTGELFFGEGSRLTVL.

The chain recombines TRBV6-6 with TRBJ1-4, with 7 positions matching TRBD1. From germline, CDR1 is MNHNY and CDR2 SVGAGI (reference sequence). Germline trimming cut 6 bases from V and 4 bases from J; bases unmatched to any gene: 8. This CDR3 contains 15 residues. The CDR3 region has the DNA TGTGCCAGCAGCTCGTCCGGGACAGTTAATGAAAAACTGTTTTTT. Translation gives CASSSSGTVNEKLFF.

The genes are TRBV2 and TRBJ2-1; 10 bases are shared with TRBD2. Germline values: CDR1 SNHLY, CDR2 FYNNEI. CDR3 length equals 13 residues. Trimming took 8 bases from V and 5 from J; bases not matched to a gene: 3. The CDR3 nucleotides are TGTGCCAGCCGGACTAGCGGCCACAATGAGCAGTTCTTC. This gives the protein CASRTSGHNEQFF.

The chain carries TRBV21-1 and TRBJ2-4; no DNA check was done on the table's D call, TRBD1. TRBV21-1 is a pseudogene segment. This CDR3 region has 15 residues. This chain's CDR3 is CASSKDGTGRNIQYF. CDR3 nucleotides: TGTGCCAGCAGCAAAGACGGGACAGGGAGGAACATTCAGTACTTC.

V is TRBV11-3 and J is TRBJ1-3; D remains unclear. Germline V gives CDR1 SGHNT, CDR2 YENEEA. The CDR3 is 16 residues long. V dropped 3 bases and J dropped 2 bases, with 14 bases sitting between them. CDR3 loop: CASSFPGTWAGNTIYF. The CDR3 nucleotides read TGTGCCAGCAGCTTCCCGGGAACTTGGGCTGGAAACACCATATATTTT.

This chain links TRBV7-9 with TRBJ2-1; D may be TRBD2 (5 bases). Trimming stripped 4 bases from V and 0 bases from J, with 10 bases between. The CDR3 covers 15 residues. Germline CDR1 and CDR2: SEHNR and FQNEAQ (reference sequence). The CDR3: CASSSDSTSYNEQFF. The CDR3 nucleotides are TGTGCCAGCAGCTCGGACTCGACCTCCTACAATGAGCAGTTCTTC.

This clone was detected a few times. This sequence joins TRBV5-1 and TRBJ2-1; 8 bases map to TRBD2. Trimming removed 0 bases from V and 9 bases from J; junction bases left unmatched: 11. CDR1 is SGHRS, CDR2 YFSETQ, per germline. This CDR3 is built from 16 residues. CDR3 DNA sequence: TGCGCCAGCAGCTTGGTACACGGGAGGGCCATGGGTGAGCAGTTCTTC. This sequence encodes CASSLVHGRAMGEQFF.

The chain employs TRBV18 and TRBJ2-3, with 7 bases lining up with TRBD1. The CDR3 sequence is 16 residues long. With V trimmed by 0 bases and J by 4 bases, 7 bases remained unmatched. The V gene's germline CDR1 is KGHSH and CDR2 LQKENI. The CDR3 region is CASSPPWTGYPDTQYF. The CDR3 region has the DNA TGTGCCAGCTCACCACCTTGGACAGGATATCCAGATACGCAGTATTTT.

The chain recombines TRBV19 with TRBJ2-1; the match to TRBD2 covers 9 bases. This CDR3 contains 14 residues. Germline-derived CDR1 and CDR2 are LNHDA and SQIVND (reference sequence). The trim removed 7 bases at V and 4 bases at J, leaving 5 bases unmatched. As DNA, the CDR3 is TGTGCCAGTAATCCAGGACTAGCGTACAATGAGCAGTTCTTC. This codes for CASNPGLAYNEQFF.

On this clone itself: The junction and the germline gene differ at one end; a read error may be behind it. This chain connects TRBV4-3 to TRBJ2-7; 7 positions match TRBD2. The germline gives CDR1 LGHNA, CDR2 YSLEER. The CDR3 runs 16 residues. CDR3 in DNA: TGCGCCAGCAGCCAAGATCACGGCGGGAGCTCCTACGAGCAGCACTTC. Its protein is CASSQDHGGSSYEQHF.

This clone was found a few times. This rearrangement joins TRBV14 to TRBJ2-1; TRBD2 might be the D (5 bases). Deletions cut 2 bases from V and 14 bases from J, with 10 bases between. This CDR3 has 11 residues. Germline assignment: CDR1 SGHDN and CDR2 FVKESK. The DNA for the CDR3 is TGTGCCAGCAGCCAATTCGGGAAGGAGTTCTTC. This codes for CASSQFGKEFF.

The DNA for the CDR3 is TGCGCCAGCAGCTCCGGGACAGGGGACCCCTACGAGCAGTACTTC. Protein product: CASSSGTGDPYEQYF. V gene TRBV5-1 combines with J gene TRBJ2-7; 10 positions agree with TRBD1. Germline-derived CDR1 and CDR2 are SGHRS and YFSETQ. J was trimmed by 2 bases and V by 3 bases; bases with no gene match: 5. The CDR3 covers 15 residues.

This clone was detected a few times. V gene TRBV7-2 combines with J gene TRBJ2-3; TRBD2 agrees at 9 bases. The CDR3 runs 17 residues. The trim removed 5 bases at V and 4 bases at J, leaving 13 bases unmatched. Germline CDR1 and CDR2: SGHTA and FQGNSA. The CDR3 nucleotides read TGTGCCAGCAGCCCCCACCTAGCGGGGCCACCCGCAGATACGCAGTATTTT. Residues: CASSPHLAGPPADTQYF. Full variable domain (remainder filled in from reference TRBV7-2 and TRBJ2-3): GAGVSQSPSNKVTEKGKDVELRCDPISGHTALYWYRQSLGQGLEFLIYFQGNSAPDKSGLPSDRFSAERTGGSVSTLTIQRTQQEDSAVYLCASSPHLAGPPADTQYFGPGTRLTVL.

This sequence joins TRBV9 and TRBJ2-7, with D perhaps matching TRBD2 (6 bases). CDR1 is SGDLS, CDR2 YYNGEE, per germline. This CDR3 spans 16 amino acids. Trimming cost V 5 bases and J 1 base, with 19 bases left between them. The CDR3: CASRGEAGSNSYEQYF. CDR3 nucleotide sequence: TGTGCCAGCAGGGGGGAGGCAGGGTCAAATTCCTACGAGCAGTACTTC.

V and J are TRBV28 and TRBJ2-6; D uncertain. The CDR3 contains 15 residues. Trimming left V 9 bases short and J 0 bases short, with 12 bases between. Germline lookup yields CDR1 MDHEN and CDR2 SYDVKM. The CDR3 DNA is TGTGCCAGTCGGTCCGCCCCCTCTGGGGCCAACGTCCTGACTTTC. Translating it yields CASRSAPSGANVLTF.

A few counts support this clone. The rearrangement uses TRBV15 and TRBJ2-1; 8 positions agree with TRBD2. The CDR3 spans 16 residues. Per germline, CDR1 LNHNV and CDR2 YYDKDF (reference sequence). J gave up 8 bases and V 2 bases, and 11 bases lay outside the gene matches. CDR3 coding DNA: TGTGCCACCAGCAGACCCCGACTAGCGCAACGGGATGAGCAGTTCTTC. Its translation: CATSRPRLAQRDEQFF.

The CDR3 coding sequence is TGCGCCAGCAGCTTGCAGCAGGGAGGAACCGGGGAGCTGTTTTTT. Its protein product is CASSLQQGGTGELFF. V and J are TRBV5-1 and TRBJ2-2; TRBD2 might be the D (6 bases). Per germline, CDR1 SGHRS and CDR2 YFSETQ. V dropped 1 base and J dropped 5 bases, with 12 bases sitting between them. CDR3 length: 15 amino acids.

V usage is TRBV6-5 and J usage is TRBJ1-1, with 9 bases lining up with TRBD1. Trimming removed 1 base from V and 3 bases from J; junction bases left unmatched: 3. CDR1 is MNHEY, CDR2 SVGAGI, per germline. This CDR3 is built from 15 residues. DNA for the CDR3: TGTGCCAGCAGTTACTACAGGGGGCTGGACACTGAAGCTTTCTTT. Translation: CASSYYRGLDTEAFF.

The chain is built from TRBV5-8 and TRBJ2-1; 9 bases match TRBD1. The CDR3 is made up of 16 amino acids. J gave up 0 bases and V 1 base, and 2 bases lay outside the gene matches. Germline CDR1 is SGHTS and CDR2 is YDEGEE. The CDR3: CASSLTGGGSYNEQFF. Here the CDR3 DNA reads TGTGCCAGCAGCTTGACAGGGGGCGGCTCCTACAATGAGCAGTTCTTC.

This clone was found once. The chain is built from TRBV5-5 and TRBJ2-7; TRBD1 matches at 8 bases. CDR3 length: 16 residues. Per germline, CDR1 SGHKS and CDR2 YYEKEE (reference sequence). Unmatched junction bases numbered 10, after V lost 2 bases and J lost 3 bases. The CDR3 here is CASSLPRGPVLYEQYF. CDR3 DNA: TGTGCCAGCAGCTTACCCAGGGGGCCCGTCCTCTACGAGCAGTACTTC.

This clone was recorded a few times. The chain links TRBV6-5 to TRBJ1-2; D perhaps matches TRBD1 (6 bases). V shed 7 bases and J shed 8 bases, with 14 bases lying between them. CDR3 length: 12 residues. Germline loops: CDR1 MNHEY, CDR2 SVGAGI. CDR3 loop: CASTGRGYGYTF. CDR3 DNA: TGTGCCAGCACAGGCAGGGGCTACGGCTACACCTTC.

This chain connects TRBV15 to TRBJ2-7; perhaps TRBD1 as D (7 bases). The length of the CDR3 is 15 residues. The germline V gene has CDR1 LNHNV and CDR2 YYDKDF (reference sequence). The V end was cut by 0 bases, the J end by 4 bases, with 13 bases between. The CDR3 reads CATSRERDSGYEQYF. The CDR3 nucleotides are TGTGCCACCAGCAGAGAGCGGGACAGTGGGTACGAGCAGTACTTC.

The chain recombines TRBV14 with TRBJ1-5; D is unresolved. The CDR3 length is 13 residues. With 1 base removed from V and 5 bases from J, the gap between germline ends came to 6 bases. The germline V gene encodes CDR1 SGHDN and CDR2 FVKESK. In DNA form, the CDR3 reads TGTGCCAGCAGCCAAGGGAGCCATCAGCCCCAGCATTTT. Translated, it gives CASSQGSHQPQHF.